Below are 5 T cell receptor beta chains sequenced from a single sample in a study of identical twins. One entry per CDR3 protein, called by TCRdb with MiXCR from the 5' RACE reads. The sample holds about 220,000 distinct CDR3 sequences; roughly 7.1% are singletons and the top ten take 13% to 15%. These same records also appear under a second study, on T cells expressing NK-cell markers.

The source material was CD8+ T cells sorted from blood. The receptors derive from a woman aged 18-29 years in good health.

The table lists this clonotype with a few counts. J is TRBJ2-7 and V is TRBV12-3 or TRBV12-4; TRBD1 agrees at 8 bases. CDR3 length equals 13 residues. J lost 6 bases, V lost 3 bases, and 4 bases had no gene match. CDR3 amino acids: CASSFKTGVEQYF. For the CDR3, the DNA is TGTGCCAGCAGTTTTAAGACAGGGGTCGAGCAGTACTTC.

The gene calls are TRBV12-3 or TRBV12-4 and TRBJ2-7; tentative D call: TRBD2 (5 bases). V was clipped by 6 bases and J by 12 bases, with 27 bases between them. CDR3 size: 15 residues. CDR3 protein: CASSPLGAIPTRRYF. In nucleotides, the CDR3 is TGTGCCAGCAGCCCCCTGGGAGCTATTCCTACCCGTCGGTACTTC.

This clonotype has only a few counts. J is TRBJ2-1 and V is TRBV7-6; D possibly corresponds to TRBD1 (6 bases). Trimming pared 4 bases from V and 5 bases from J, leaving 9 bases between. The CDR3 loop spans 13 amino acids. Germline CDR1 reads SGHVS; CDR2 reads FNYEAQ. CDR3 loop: CASSSGQNNEQFF. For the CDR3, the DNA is TGTGCCAGCAGCTCAGGACAGAACAATGAGCAGTTCTTC.

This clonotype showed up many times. In DNA, the CDR3 is TGTGCCACCGACTCATTGAGGGGAGATACGCAGTATTTT. As protein: CATDSLRGDTQYF. V and J are TRBV12-3 or TRBV12-4 and TRBJ2-3, with D perhaps given as TRBD1 or TRBD2 (5 bases each). Trimming took 10 bases from V and 5 from J, leaving 16 bases between them. The CDR3 length is 13 residues.

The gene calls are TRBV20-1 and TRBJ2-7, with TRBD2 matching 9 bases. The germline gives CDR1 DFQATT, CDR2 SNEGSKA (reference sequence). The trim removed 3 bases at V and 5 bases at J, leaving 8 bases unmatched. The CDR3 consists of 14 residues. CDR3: CSASIAGVEDEQYF. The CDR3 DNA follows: TGCAGTGCTAGTATAGCGGGGGTAGAGGACGAGCAGTACTTC.